Sequencing of this T cell receptor (beta chain) was carried out in a study of T cell repertoires in cytomegalovirus infection. Overall study context: Carrying CMV and the relevant HLA type showed in public TCR beta signatures. Study outcomes and limitations: HLA-C-restricted CMV-specific TCR beta clonotypes prevailed in the ex vivo response.

The CDR3 contains 15 residues. CDR1 and CDR2 (germline): MGHRA, YSYEKL. V lost 5 bases and J lost 0, with 12 bases in between. There are many counts of this clonotype. Its antigen is as yet unknown. TCRdb independently ran MiXCR on the reads; one entry per CDR3 protein. This sample has about 100,000 distinct CDR3 sequences, with over 40% found just once. Material: CD8+ T cells from cultured PBMCs, obtained from culture after CMV antigen stimulation. The rearrangement uses TRBV4-1 and TRBJ2-3, with D possibly being TRBD2 (6 bases). This TCR was sampled from a human donor in good health (CMV status not recorded). Some clones in this sample may be carry-over from other donors' samples. This chain's CDR3 is CASSETGTSTDTQYF. DNA of the CDR3: TGCGCCAGCAGCGAGACCGGGACTAGCACAGATACGCAGTATTTT.